A single sample is the source of the 13 T cell receptor beta chains below, sequenced in a study of Ad26.COV2.S vaccination and SARS-CoV-2 variants. Stated treatment: around 19 received Ad26.COV2.S at low or high dose, single or two shots; roughly 5 received placebo; per-sample allocation not given. Each sample was drawn 63 days after the first injection (of vaccine or placebo). Assay: immunoSEQ multiplex PCR; the TCRdb copy retains only in-frame clones and omits some. The sample includes 350,000 to 500,000 clones, more than 75% seen only once; the top ten take around 3.6%. Sequenced here: peripheral blood, sampled in a trial of Ad26.COV2.S vaccine versus placebo. Every receptor here comes from a person between 18 and 65 years old who received the Ad26.COV2.S COVID-19 vaccine or a placebo.

The chain uses TRBV5-4 and TRBJ1-2; weak D call: TRBD1 (5 bases). V lost 0 bases, J lost 5 bases, and 17 bases lay in between. The germline V gene has CDR1 SGHNT and CDR2 YYREEE (reference sequence). This CDR3 has 16 amino acids. CDR3 bases: TGTGCCAGCAGCTTGGCCGGGGCAAGGGTATCGTATGGCTACACCTTC. Translation gives CASSLAGARVSYGYTF.

This clone occurred a few times. The chain employs TRBV19 and TRBJ1-5; maybe TRBD1 (6 bases). The germline gives CDR1 LNHDA, CDR2 SQIVND (reference sequence). V was clipped by 5 bases and J by 2 bases, with 13 bases between them. This CDR3 has 15 amino acids. In DNA form, the CDR3 reads TGTGCCAGTAGTCGGACAGTGCCCGGCAATCAGCCCCAGCATTTT. As protein: CASSRTVPGNQPQHF.

The rearrangement uses TRBV24-1 and TRBJ2-3, with 8 bases identical to TRBD2. Germline-derived CDR1 and CDR2 are KGHDR and SFDVKD. V lost 9 bases and J lost 2; bases outside the gene matches: 3. The length of the CDR3 is 13 residues. Here the CDR3 reads CATQRGPTDTQYF. The CDR3 nucleotides read TGTGCCACCCAGCGGGGGCCCACAGATACGCAGTATTTT.

This clone was counted a single time. CDR3 coding DNA: TGTGCCACCAGCAGGGACATTTATAATTCACCCCTCCACTTT. It translates to CATSRDIYNSPLHF. This rearrangement joins TRBV15 to TRBJ1-6; D possibly corresponds to TRBD1 (5 bases). Germline CDR1 LNHNV, CDR2 YYDKDF (reference sequence). This CDR3 spans 14 amino acids. Between the trimmed V and J ends, which lost 3 bases and 4 bases, there was a span of 7 bases.

V is TRBV12-3 or TRBV12-4 and J is TRBJ2-1; no clear D gene. CDR3 length: 11 amino acids. Trimming left V 4 bases short and J 10 bases short, with 8 bases between. The CDR3 bases are TGTGCCAGCAGTTCAGGCGCAGAGCAGTTCTTC. This translates into CASSSGAEQFF.

V and J are TRBV4-3 and TRBJ2-3; 8 bases align to TRBD2. V gave up 0 bases and J gave up 0 bases; unmatched junction bases: 2. The CDR3 is made up of 16 amino acids. Germline V gene lookup returns CDR1 LGHNA and CDR2 YSLEER. Written as DNA, the CDR3 is TGCGCCAGCAGCCAAGAGCGGGGGGAGAGCACAGATACGCAGTATTTT. Translation gives CASSQERGESTDTQYF.

This chain links TRBV5-4 with TRBJ1-5; TRBD1 matches 7 bases. The CDR3 runs to 13 residues. Germline V gene sequence: CDR1 SGHNT, CDR2 YYREEE (reference sequence). J was trimmed by 5 bases and V by 7 bases; bases with no gene match: 6. The CDR3 DNA sequence: TGTGCCAGCGCAGGGGGAACCGATCAGCCCCAGCATTTT. As protein: CASAGGTDQPQHF.

V gene TRBV30 combines with J gene TRBJ1-2, with 7 positions matching TRBD1. The CDR3 length is 14 residues. Germline V gene data show CDR1 as GTSNPN and CDR2 as SVGIG (reference sequence). Trimming removed 0 bases from V and 5 bases from J; junction bases left unmatched: 6. The CDR3 DNA sequence: TGTGCCTGGAGTGTGACAGGGAGGAGGTATGGCTACACCTTC. Translating it yields CAWSVTGRRYGYTF.

This clone is a singleton in its sample. Additional DNA sequences in this sample encode the identical CDR3. This chain links TRBV6-2 or TRBV6-3 with TRBJ2-7; no reliable D call. The V and J ends lost 5 bases and 3 bases respectively, with 5 bases between them. CDR1 is MNHEY, CDR2 SVGEGT, per germline. CDR3 length: 11 residues. The CDR3 sequence is CASSRSYEQYF. In DNA form, the CDR3 reads TGTGCCAGCAGTCGTAGCTACGAGCAGTACTTC.

The rearrangement joins TRBV13 to TRBJ2-7, with D unresolved. The CDR3 has 15 residues. V was cut by 6 bases and J by 5 bases, with 20 bases left in between. The germline V gene has CDR1 PRHDT and CDR2 FYEKMQ (reference sequence). The CDR3, as DNA: TGTGCCAGCAGTTTAAATCATCACCGCCCAAACGAGCAGTACTTC. The encoded protein is CASSLNHHRPNEQYF.

The chain uses TRBV20-1 and TRBJ1-4, with D maybe TRBD1 (5 bases). Germline V gives CDR1 DFQATT, CDR2 SNEGSKA (reference sequence). There are 11 residues in the CDR3. V was trimmed by 8 bases and J by 8 bases, leaving 12 bases between them. As DNA, the CDR3 is TGCAGTCCCCTGAGGGGCGAAAAACTGTTTTTT. Translated: CSPLRGEKLFF.

This clone has a single count. V usage is TRBV7-3 and J usage is TRBJ2-5; TRBD1 agrees at 7 bases. The junction had 3 bases not matched to a gene; V was cut back by 5 bases and J by 3 bases. Germline CDR1 reads SGHTA; CDR2 reads FQGTGA. The length of the CDR3 is 13 residues. This chain's CDR3 is CASSGDREETQYF. The CDR3 region has the DNA TGTGCCAGCAGCGGTGACAGGGAAGAGACCCAGTACTTC.

V and J are TRBV10-3 and TRBJ2-7; 10 bases line up with TRBD1. CDR3 size: 14 residues. V lost 4 bases to trimming and J lost 4 bases; unmatched junction nucleotides: 4. Per germline, CDR1 ENHRY and CDR2 SYGVKD. In DNA, the CDR3 is TGTGCCATCAGTGGGGGGACAGGGGCTTACGAGCAGTACTTC. Its protein is CAISGGTGAYEQYF.